The 21 T cell receptor beta chains below were found in one sample sequenced in a study of cytomegalovirus exposure and HLA in healthy donors. It was with 60 Vbeta and 13 Jbeta primers that the PCR ran. Produced via immunoSEQ multiplex PCR; TCRdb's table is partial and in-frame only. The sample records 100,000 to 150,000 clones, 10% being singletons. The material sequenced was PBMCs. These receptors came from a woman younger than 35 in good health and CMV-seropositive.

In this sample, this clone turned up a few times. The same CDR3 can be traced to other DNA sequences in this sample. The chain employs TRBV6-5 and TRBJ2-7; possibly TRBD1 for D (6 bases). This CDR3 has 14 amino acids. Trimming left V 2 bases short and J 2 bases short, with 10 bases between. Per germline, CDR1 MNHEY and CDR2 SVGAGI. In DNA, the CDR3 is TGTGCCAGCAGTTACACAGGGACGGCCTACGAGCAGTACTTC. Protein sequence: CASSYTGTAYEQYF.

There are a few counts of this clone. The V gene is TRBV29-1, the J gene TRBJ2-2, with 7 bases lining up with TRBD1. Looked up from germline, CDR1 is SQVTM and CDR2 is ANQGSEA. Trimming cost V 4 bases and J 3 bases; bases outside gene matches: 8. CDR3 size: 15 residues. The CDR3, as DNA: TGCAGCGTTGGAGGGACAGACGCAGACACCGGGGAGCTGTTTTTT. Amino acid sequence: CSVGGTDADTGELFF.

The chain carries TRBV19 and TRBJ1-3, with 8 bases identical to TRBD1. Germline V lookup: CDR1 LNHDA, CDR2 SQIVND (reference sequence). This CDR3 is built from 16 residues. V shed 7 bases, J shed 4 bases, and the junction held 12 bases outside the gene matches. The CDR3 nucleotides read TGTGCCAGTATTAGGGGGACAGGAGTGTCAGGAAACACCATATATTTT. Encoded protein: CASIRGTGVSGNTIYF.

The chain uses TRBV6-5 and TRBJ2-5; unclear D gene. The germline V and J ends were trimmed by 4 bases and 9 bases, with 9 bases remaining between them. Germline CDR1 MNHEY, CDR2 SVGAGI. This CDR3 is 11 amino acids long. The DNA of the CDR3 is TGTGCCAGCAGTTCCGAACATTCCCAGTACTTC. This sequence encodes CASSSEHSQYF.

This clone occurred a few times. V and J are TRBV4-1 and TRBJ1-4; a weak D match, TRBD1 (5 bases). Germline CDR1 reads MGHRA; CDR2 reads YSYEKL. The CDR3 contains 15 residues. V was trimmed by 1 base and J by 5 bases, leaving 11 bases between them. This CDR3 reads CASSQVSGGNEKLFF. CDR3 bases: TGCGCCAGCAGCCAAGTATCCGGGGGGAATGAAAAACTGTTTTTT.

A few counts support this clone. The chain is built from TRBV14 and TRBJ2-7; unclear D gene. Germline lookup yields CDR1 SGHDN and CDR2 FVKESK. Between the trimmed V and J ends, which lost 1 base and 6 bases, there was a span of 4 bases. CDR3 size: 11 residues. The CDR3 sequence is CASSQGAEQYF. DNA of the CDR3: TGTGCCAGCAGCCAAGGGGCCGAGCAGTACTTC.

The V gene is TRBV5-1, the J gene TRBJ1-1, with TRBD1 as a possible D gene (6 bases). The germline CDR1 and CDR2 sequences are SGHRS and YFSETQ. The CDR3 sequence is 15 residues long. Trimming took 4 bases from V and 4 from J, leaving 17 bases between them. The CDR3 DNA reads TGCGCCAGCAGCCCGGGGGGCACCAGTCGCACTGAAGCTTTCTTT. This translates into CASSPGGTSRTEAFF.

In its sample, this clone was seen a few times. The chain links TRBV5-8 to TRBJ2-1; a weak D match, TRBD1 (6 bases). V was pared by 4 bases and J by 2 bases, with 10 bases between. Germline V gives CDR1 SGHTS, CDR2 YDEGEE. The CDR3 runs to 14 residues. CDR3 in amino acids: CASSQGSTYNEQFF. CDR3 nucleotides: TGTGCCAGCAGCCAGGGGAGCACCTACAATGAGCAGTTCTTC.

This clone was seen a few times. The V gene is TRBV12-5, the J gene TRBJ1-5; possible D gene TRBD1, 5 bases. Germline CDR1 reads LGHNT; CDR2 reads FRNRAP. The CDR3 extends over 15 amino acids. The V gene lost 6 bases and the J gene lost 3 bases, with 15 bases spanning the gap. CDR3 sequence reads: CASGRGVTDNQPQHF. The DNA for the CDR3 is TGTGCTAGTGGACGGGGGGTAACGGACAATCAGCCCCAGCATTTT.

The chain is built from TRBV27 and TRBJ2-2; possible D gene TRBD1, 5 bases. V was trimmed by 5 bases and J by 4 bases, leaving 17 bases between them. This CDR3 has 16 amino acids. Germline lookup yields CDR1 MNHEY and CDR2 SMNVEV (reference sequence). CDR3 region: CASSPGVGDGTGELFF. The CDR3 coding sequence is TGTGCCAGCAGTCCCGGAGTAGGGGATGGCACCGGGGAGCTGTTTTTT.

The chain has TRBV11-3 and TRBJ2-7, with 9 positions matching TRBD2. This CDR3 is built from 14 residues. The germline V gene encodes CDR1 SGHNT and CDR2 YENEEA. The V segment lost 5 bases and the J segment 5 bases; nucleotides outside the gene matches: 7. This CDR3 is CASSPGLAFNEQYF. The CDR3 DNA is TGTGCCAGCAGCCCGGGACTAGCTTTTAACGAGCAGTACTTC.

This clone came up a few times. This rearrangement joins TRBV7-6 to TRBJ2-7, with 7 bases matching TRBD2. The CDR3 is 13 residues long. Germline V gene data show CDR1 as SGHVS and CDR2 as FNYEAQ. After removal of 9 bases from V and 5 bases from J, the junction contained 10 bases not matched to a gene. Written as DNA, the CDR3 is TGTGCCAGAAAAGCGGGAAAGCTTGACGAGCAGTACTTC. Translated: CARKAGKLDEQYF.

The chain joins TRBV30 to TRBJ2-3; tentatively, D is TRBD2 (6 bases). The CDR3 is 12 residues long. Between the trimmed V and J ends, which lost 4 bases and 4 bases, there was a span of 9 bases. The germline gives CDR1 GTSNPN, CDR2 SVGIG (reference sequence). CDR3 loop: CAWTLAADTQYF. CDR3 DNA sequence: TGTGCCTGGACACTAGCCGCAGATACGCAGTATTTT.

This clone came up a few times. The DNA of the CDR3 is TGTGCCAGCAGTGGAGCGACAGGGCTGCATCAGCCCCAGCATTTT. Its protein is CASSGATGLHQPQHF. This rearrangement joins TRBV6-1 to TRBJ1-5, with TRBD1 identical over 7 bases. Germline CDR1 is MNHNS and CDR2 is SASEGT. The CDR3 has 15 amino acids. With 4 bases clipped from V and 5 bases from J, the junction kept 8 bases outside the gene matches.

CDR3 loop: CASSRDYGTGELFF. Written as DNA, the CDR3 is TGTGCCAGCAGCCGGGACTACGGAACCGGGGAGCTGTTTTTT. V and J are TRBV11-3 and TRBJ2-2, with 7 bases identical to TRBD2. CDR3 size: 14 residues. Germline CDR1 SGHNT, CDR2 YENEEA. The V gene end was trimmed by 5 bases and the J gene end by 5 bases; junction bases not matched to a gene: 5.

This clone appeared a few times. J is TRBJ2-3 and V is TRBV6-5; the D is unclear. Trimming left V 1 base short and J 7 bases short, with 3 bases between. Germline V gene lookup returns CDR1 MNHEY and CDR2 SVGAGI. CDR3 length: 11 amino acids. This CDR3 is CASSYLNTQYF. The CDR3 DNA sequence: TGTGCCAGCAGTTACTTAAATACGCAGTATTTT.

This clone was detected a few times. This chain connects TRBV27 to TRBJ1-2; D may be TRBD1 (6 bases). The ends were cut back, 3 bases at V and 8 bases at J, with 13 bases in the middle. This CDR3 is 13 amino acids long. Per the germline V gene, CDR1 is MNHEY and CDR2 is SMNVEV (reference sequence). In DNA form, the CDR3 reads TGTGCCAGCAGTTTTCGTAAGGGGGTGGGCTACACCTTC. This codes for CASSFRKGVGYTF.

CDR3 sequence (DNA): TGCGCCAGCAGCCAGTTGACTAGCGGGAGTACGAATGAGCAGTTCTTC. It yields the protein CASSQLTSGSTNEQFF. The chain is built from TRBV5-1 and TRBJ2-1; TRBD2 agrees at 12 bases. V lost 4 bases and J lost 7; bases outside the gene matches: 9. Germline-derived CDR1 and CDR2 are SGHRS and YFSETQ. This CDR3 region has 16 residues.

The genes are TRBV2 and TRBJ2-7; 7 bases match TRBD1. CDR3 length: 15 amino acids. Germline CDR1 SNHLY, CDR2 FYNNEI. V shed 4 bases and J 3 bases; nucleotides not matched to a gene: 9. Here the CDR3 DNA reads TGTGCCAGCAGTGCCGGTGGGCAGGGGGTCTACGAGCAGTACTTC. It codes for CASSAGGQGVYEQYF.

In this sample, this clone turned up a few times. The chain recombines TRBV5-6 with TRBJ1-1; 7 bases align to TRBD1. V was pared by 5 bases and J by 0 bases, with 7 bases of the junction left unmatched. The CDR3 runs to 15 residues. Per germline, CDR1 SGHDT and CDR2 YYEEEE. CDR3 loop: CASRSTGLMNTEAFF. CDR3 nucleotide sequence: TGTGCCAGCAGATCGACAGGGCTCATGAACACTGAAGCTTTCTTT. Looking up the rest from reference TRBV5-6 and TRBJ1-1 gives the full variable domain: DAGVTQSPTHLIKTRGQQVTLRCSPKSGHDTVSWYQQALGQGPQFIFQYYEEEERQRGNFPDRFSGHQFPNYSSELNVNALLLGDSALYLCASRSTGLMNTEAFFGQGTRLTVV.

The chain carries TRBV27 and TRBJ1-1; D perhaps matches TRBD1 (6 bases). The germline CDR1 and CDR2 sequences are MNHEY and SMNVEV (reference sequence). The length of the CDR3 is 14 residues. Trimming took 5 bases from V and 1 from J, leaving 11 bases between them. The CDR3 bases are TGTGCCAGCAGTCTCTTGGGGGCGAACACTGAAGCTTTCTTT. The encoded protein is CASSLLGANTEAFF.